Below are 16 T cell receptor beta chains sequenced from a single sample in a study of cytomegalovirus exposure and HLA in healthy donors. It was with 60 Vbeta and 13 Jbeta primers that the PCR ran. TCRdb's table, derived via immunoSEQ multiplex PCR, lists solely in-frame clones and lacks some. The table has about 64,000 clones, 85% seen once; the top ten hold approximately 12%. Material for sequencing was PBMCs. Receptors originate from a female donor in good health and CMV-seronegative.

CDR3: CASSLAGNSGNTIYF. Here the CDR3 DNA reads TGTGCCAGCAGCTTGGCAGGGAACTCTGGAAACACCATATATTTT. This sequence joins TRBV5-6 and TRBJ1-3, with D maybe TRBD1 (5 bases). V gave up 0 bases and J gave up 0 bases, with 7 bases separating them. This CDR3 comprises 15 residues. Germline CDR1 reads SGHDT; CDR2 reads YYEEEE. Looking up the rest from reference TRBV5-6 and TRBJ1-3 gives the full variable domain: DAGVTQSPTHLIKTRGQQVTLRCSPKSGHDTVSWYQQALGQGPQFIFQYYEEEERQRGNFPDRFSGHQFPNYSSELNVNALLLGDSALYLCASSLAGNSGNTIYFGEGSWLTVV.

This chain connects TRBV5-1 to TRBJ2-1; TRBD2 matches 7 bases. Trimming removed 0 bases from V and 7 bases from J; junction bases left unmatched: 7. The CDR3 spans 15 residues. Germline CDR1 is SGHRS and CDR2 is YFSETQ. The CDR3 sequence is CASSLDVQGGNEQFF. The CDR3 DNA follows: TGCGCCAGCAGCTTGGACGTTCAGGGAGGGAATGAGCAGTTCTTC.

The chain links TRBV5-8 to TRBJ1-1, with D maybe TRBD1 (5 bases). The V end was cut by 6 bases, the J end by 3 bases, with 12 bases between. This CDR3 is built from 13 residues. Looked up from germline, CDR1 is SGHTS and CDR2 is YDEGEE. CDR3 loop: CASNLQVDTEAFF. CDR3 bases: TGTGCCAGCAACCTACAGGTCGACACTGAAGCTTTCTTT.

The CDR3 sequence: CASSLDRGTSYEQYF. CDR3 in DNA: TGTGCCAGCTCACTCGACAGGGGAACCTCCTACGAGCAGTACTTC. The chain carries TRBV18 and TRBJ2-7; 8 bases fit TRBD1. CDR3 length: 15 amino acids. In germline, CDR1 is KGHSH, CDR2 LQKENI. The V and J ends lost 4 bases and 0 bases, in that order; junction bases with no gene match: 5.

The rearrangement joins TRBV29-1 to TRBJ2-3; TRBD1 agrees at 7 bases. The CDR3 is 13 amino acids. After removal of 7 bases from V and 2 bases from J, the junction contained 6 bases not matched to a gene. The germline CDR1 and CDR2 sequences are SQVTM and ANQGSEA. CDR3 bases: TGCAGCGCGAGGGGGCGGAACACAGATACGCAGTATTTT. This codes for CSARGRNTDTQYF.

This rearrangement joins TRBV18 to TRBJ2-1; 10 nucleotides align to TRBD1. The CDR3 contains 15 residues. Losses at the gene ends were 6 bases for V and 6 bases for J; bases not matched to a gene: 8. The germline gives CDR1 KGHSH, CDR2 LQKENI. The chain's CDR3 is CASSQSGTGVNEQFF. DNA of the CDR3: TGTGCCAGCTCCCAATCCGGGACAGGGGTCAATGAGCAGTTCTTC.

This chain joins TRBV5-1 and TRBJ2-7; tentatively, D is TRBD2 (6 bases). Trimming shortened V by 0 bases and J by 0 bases, and 16 bases separated the two germline ends. The CDR3 length is 17 residues. In germline, CDR1 is SGHRS, CDR2 YFSETQ. CDR3 bases: TGCGCCAGCAGCTTGGAGGCAATTGGGGGGAGCTCCTACGAGCAGTACTTC. Protein product: CASSLEAIGGSSYEQYF. Complete variable domain (other parts from reference TRBV5-1 and TRBJ2-7): KAGVTQTPRYLIKTRGQQVTLSCSPISGHRSVSWYQQTPGQGLQFLFEYFSETQRNKGNFPGRFSGRQFSNSRSEMNVSTLELGDSALYLCASSLEAIGGSSYEQYFGPGTRLTVT.

V is TRBV19 and J is TRBJ2-1; D not resolved. The germline V gene has CDR1 LNHDA and CDR2 SQIVND (reference sequence). Trimming took off 2 bases at V and 4 bases at J, with 9 bases between the two ends. The CDR3 spans 14 residues. The CDR3 DNA reads TGTGCCAGTAGTATAACAGCCCAGTACAATGAGCAGTTCTTC. It encodes CASSITAQYNEQFF. Filled out from reference TRBV19 and TRBJ2-1, the complete variable domain reads DGGITQSPKYLFRKEGQNVTLSCEQNLNHDAMYWYRQDPGQGLRLIYYSQIVNDFQKGDIAEGYSVSREKKESFPLTVTSAQKNPTAFYLCASSITAQYNEQFFGPGTRLTVL.

CDR3 sequence: CASSLGLWARMNTEAFF. The CDR3 DNA follows: TGTGCCAGCAGCCTAGGACTATGGGCACGAATGAACACTGAAGCTTTCTTT. The rearrangement uses TRBV5-5 and TRBJ1-1; D not certain. Germline CDR1 SGHKS, CDR2 YYEKEE (reference sequence). The CDR3 totals 17 residues. Between the trimmed V and J ends, which lost 4 bases and 0 bases, there was a span of 19 bases.

This rearrangement joins TRBV2 to TRBJ2-7; D perhaps matches TRBD2 (7 bases). Germline-derived CDR1 and CDR2 are SNHLY and FYNNEI. V lost 3 bases, J lost 3 bases, and 15 bases lay in between. The CDR3 is made up of 15 amino acids. CDR3 in DNA: TGTGCCAGCAGTGATGTAGGGAGGGACAACTACGAGCAGTACTTC. It codes for CASSDVGRDNYEQYF.

This chain uses TRBV6-1 with TRBJ2-7; possible D gene TRBD2, 7 bases. Trimming stripped 7 bases from V and 2 bases from J, with 12 bases between. From germline, CDR1 is MNHNS and CDR2 SASEGT. The CDR3 spans 13 residues. The chain's CDR3 is CASIPGGPYEQYF. DNA for the CDR3: TGTGCCAGCATTCCGGGGGGCCCCTACGAGCAGTACTTC.

This clone was recorded a few times. The rearrangement links TRBV27 to TRBJ1-5; tentatively, D is TRBD1 (5 bases). The V end lost 3 bases, the J end lost 7 bases, and 13 bases lay between the germline ends. Germline V gene sequence: CDR1 MNHEY, CDR2 SMNVEV (reference sequence). CDR3 size: 14 residues. CDR3: CASSFQGFLQPQHF. CDR3 nucleotides: TGTGCCAGCAGTTTTCAGGGTTTCTTGCAGCCCCAGCATTTT.

The chain links TRBV28 to TRBJ2-1; possibly TRBD1 for D (5 bases). Trimming took off 7 bases at V and 4 bases at J, with 8 bases between the two ends. This CDR3 spans 12 amino acids. Per the germline V gene, CDR1 is MDHEN and CDR2 is SYDVKM. DNA for the CDR3: TGTGCCAGCACGGACAATTACAATGAGCAGTTCTTC. It encodes CASTDNYNEQFF.

Worth noting for this clone: One end of the junction does not line up with germline, which may come from a read error. The chain combines TRBV2 with TRBJ2-6, with D possibly TRBD1 on 5 matching bases. This CDR3 has 15 residues. The germline V gene has CDR1 SNHLY and CDR2 FYNNEI. The CDR3 DNA reads as TGTGCCAGCAGTGACTTCGGCCCTGGGGCCAACGGCCTGACTTTC. This codes for CASSDFGPGANGLTF. Full variable domain (rest looked up from reference TRBV2 and TRBJ2-6): EPEVTQTPSHQVTQMGQEVILRCVPISNHLYFYWYRQILGQKVEFLVSFYNNEISEKSEIFDDQFSVERPDGSNFTLKIRSTKLEDSAMYFCASSDFGPGANGLTFGAGSRLTVL.

This chain joins TRBV11-2 and TRBJ1-3, with D possibly matching TRBD1 (5 bases). Germline CDR1 reads SGHAT; CDR2 reads FQNNGV. The CDR3 loop spans 17 amino acids. V lost 4 bases, J lost 1 base, and 17 bases lay in between. The CDR3 nucleotides read TGTGCCAGCAGCTCCCCATCGGACGGGACTTCTGGAAACACCATATATTTT. Amino acids: CASSSPSDGTSGNTIYF.

This clone has only one observation. The CDR3, as DNA: TGTGCCAGTAGTTTAAGCGGGGGGACTAGCACAGATACGCAGTATTTT. This gives the protein CASSLSGGTSTDTQYF. The chain combines TRBV19 with TRBJ2-3, with 9 nucleotides matching TRBD2. Germline CDR1 reads LNHDA; CDR2 reads SQIVND (reference sequence). The CDR3 length is 16 residues. V trimming: 5 bases; J trimming: 0 bases; junction bases outside the gene matches: 6. The full variable domain, its missing parts supplied by reference TRBV19 and TRBJ2-3, is DGGITQSPKYLFRKEGQNVTLSCEQNLNHDAMYWYRQDPGQGLRLIYYSQIVNDFQKGDIAEGYSVSREKKESFPLTVTSAQKNPTAFYLCASSLSGGTSTDTQYFGPGTRLTVL.